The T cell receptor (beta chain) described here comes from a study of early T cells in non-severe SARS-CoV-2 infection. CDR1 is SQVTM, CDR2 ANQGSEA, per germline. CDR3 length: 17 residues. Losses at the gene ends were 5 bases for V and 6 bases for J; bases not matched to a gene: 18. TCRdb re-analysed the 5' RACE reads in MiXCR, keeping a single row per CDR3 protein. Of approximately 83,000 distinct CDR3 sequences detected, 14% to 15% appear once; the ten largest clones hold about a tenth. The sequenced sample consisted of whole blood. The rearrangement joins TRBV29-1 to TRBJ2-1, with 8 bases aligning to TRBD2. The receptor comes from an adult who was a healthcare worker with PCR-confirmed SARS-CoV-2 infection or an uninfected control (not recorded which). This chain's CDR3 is CSVYKSSGGLGGNEQFF. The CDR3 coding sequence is TGCAGCGTTTATAAATCGAGCGGGGGCCTCGGAGGCAATGAGCAGTTCTTC.